This is a list of T cell receptor beta chains from one sample in a study of cytomegalovirus exposure and HLA in healthy donors. Assay used: immunoSEQ multiplex PCR; TCRdb lists only in-frame clones, some missing. The sample carries about 200,000 clones, roughly four fifths recorded once. The material sequenced was PBMCs. The origin of the receptors is a woman in her 50s in good health and CMV-seropositive. CDR3s include the opening cysteine and the closing phenylalanine or tryptophan. The D gene is left open where the match is weak. Clone size appears in some rows only: once, few, many, or a class for an expanded clone.

TRBV7-2	16	few	TRBD1	TRBJ1-2	CASSLGGQGAMGGYTF	TGTGCCAGCAGCTTAGGGGGACAGGGGGCTATGGGTGGCTACACCTTC
TRBV11-2	16	-	TRBD1	TRBJ2-2	CASSLAGQKNTGELFF	TGTGCCAGCAGCTTAGCGGGACAGAAGAACACCGGGGAGCTGTTTTTT
TRBV28	14	-	TRBD1	TRBJ1-3	CASSEGQGVYTIYF	TGTGCCAGCAGTGAGGGTCAGGGGGTATACACCATATATTTT
TRBV11-2	15	-	-	TRBJ2-1	CASSFDGGSYNEQFF	TGTGCCAGCAGCTTTGACGGGGGCTCCTACAATGAGCAGTTCTTC
TRBV15	13	-	-	TRBJ2-7	CATSSKLQGEQYF	TGTGCCACCAGCAGTAAACTCCAGGGAGAGCAGTACTTC
TRBV5-1	14	-	-	TRBJ2-5	CASSLNTGQETQYF	TGCGCCAGCAGCTTGAATACGGGACAAGAGACCCAGTACTTC
TRBV7-6	15	-	-	TRBJ1-4	CASSLVTSTNEKLFF	TGTGCCAGCAGCTTAGTGACATCAACTAATGAAAAACTGTTTTTT
TRBV13	16	-	TRBD2	TRBJ2-5	CASSLRLAGGGETQYF	TGTGCCAGCAGCTTAAGGCTAGCGGGAGGAGGGGAGACCCAGTACTTC
TRBV5-1	13	-	TRBD1	TRBJ1-1	CASSRGQGGEAFF	TGCGCCAGCAGCCGGGGACAGGGAGGTGAAGCTTTCTTT
TRBV5-1	15	-	TRBD2	TRBJ2-1	CASSFGLAGRYEQFF	TGCGCCAGCAGCTTTGGACTAGCGGGAAGGTATGAGCAGTTCTTC
TRBV4-1	15	-	-	TRBJ2-5	CASSLVTPALGTQYF	TGCGCCAGCAGCCTTGTGACTCCCGCCCTAGGGACCCAGTACTTC
TRBV6-1	15	once	TRBD2	TRBJ2-7	CASSEPRGGSYEQYF	TGTGCCAGCAGTGAACCGCGGGGGGGCTCCTACGAGCAGTACTTC
TRBV5-1	15	-	TRBD1	TRBJ2-4	CASSLEGQWENSQYF	TGCGCCAGCAGCTTGGAGGGACAGTGGGAAAACAGTCAGTACTTC
TRBV29-1	13	few	-	TRBJ1-1	CSVIQGTNTEAFF	TGCAGCGTTATCCAGGGGACGAACACTGAAGCTTTCTTT
TRBV9	15	-	TRBD1	TRBJ2-3	CASSADRWFTDTQYF	TGTGCCAGCAGCGCGGACAGGTGGTTCACAGATACGCAGTATTTT
TRBV7-8	13	-	-	TRBJ1-2	CASSLGVFGGYTF	TGTGCCAGCAGTCTAGGGGTTTTCGGTGGCTACACCTTC
TRBV30	15	-	TRBD2	TRBJ2-1	CAWRASGADYNEQFF	TGTGCCTGGAGGGCTAGCGGGGCGGACTACAATGAGCAGTTCTTC
TRBV4-3	18	once	-	TRBJ2-3	CASSQDYVGSSGTDTQYF	TGCGCCAGCAGCCAAGACTATGTCGGTAGCTCGGGCACAGATACGCAGTATTTT
TRBV6-5	15	-	TRBD1	TRBJ2-1	CASTSDRDRYNEQFF	TGTGCCAGCACCTCGGACAGGGACAGATACAATGAGCAGTTCTTC
TRBV4-3	16	-	TRBD2	TRBJ2-5	CASSQDGVGEGETQYF	TGCGCCAGCAGCCAAGATGGGGTCGGGGAGGGGGAGACCCAGTACTTC
TRBV6-5	14	-	-	TRBJ2-5	CASSSRGGPETQYF	TGTGCCAGCAGTTCTCGAGGAGGGCCGGAGACCCAGTACTTC
TRBV4-1	17	-	TRBD2	TRBJ2-1	CASSQDRRSGRADEQFF	TGCGCCAGCAGCCAAGATCGTAGGAGCGGGAGGGCCGATGAGCAGTTCTTC
TRBV9	15	-	TRBD1	TRBJ2-1	CASSAGTGGLYEQFF	TGTGCCAGCAGCGCCGGGACAGGGGGCCTATATGAGCAGTTCTTC
TRBV4-3	16	-	TRBD1	TRBJ1-2	CASSQDGTGGGYGYTF	TGCGCCAGCAGCCAAGACGGGACAGGGGGCGGCTATGGCTACACCTTC
TRBV7-8	16	-	-	TRBJ1-5	CASSLGAQGGNQPQHF	TGTGCCAGCAGCTTGGGGGCGCAGGGCGGGAATCAGCCCCAGCATTTT
TRBV28	13	-	-	TRBJ1-1	CASSLRGSTEAFF	TGTGCCAGCAGTTTGAGAGGGTCCACTGAAGCTTTCTTT
TRBV18	17	-	TRBD1	TRBJ1-1	CASSPPVTGGSGGEAFF	TGTGCCAGCTCACCACCCGTGACAGGGGGATCGGGGGGTGAAGCTTTCTTT
TRBV5-1	12	once	-	TRBJ1-1	CASSLDSYEAFF	TGCGCCAGCAGCTTGGACAGCTATGAAGCTTTCTTT
TRBV5-6	13	-	-	TRBJ2-5	CASSLGREETQYF	TGTGCCAGCAGCCTAGGCAGAGAAGAGACCCAGTACTTC